This T cell receptor (beta chain) was retrieved from a study of T cell responses to AZD1222 COVID-19 vaccine. Using immunoSEQ multiplex PCR, the repertoire was profiled, and TCRdb retains in-frame clones only, with some absent. Of around 99,000 clones listed, roughly nine tenths were seen once; the top ten hold approximately 5.2%. Germline values: CDR1 MDHEN, CDR2 SYDVKM. The trim removed 5 bases at V and 3 bases at J, leaving 9 bases unmatched. The CDR3 is made up of 16 amino acids. The sample consisted of peripheral blood, taken on day 0 of AZD1222 vaccination. The chain couples TRBV28 to TRBJ1-1, with 10 positions matching TRBD1. This TCR derives from an adult in good health. DNA for the CDR3: TGTGCCAGCAGTATACCCCCCGGGACAGGGGACACTGAAGCTTTCTTT. This gives the protein CASSIPPGTGDTEAFF. The whole variable domain, filled in from reference TRBV28 and TRBJ1-1, reads DVKVTQSSRYLVKRTGEKVFLECVQDMDHENMFWYRQDPGLGLRLIYFSYDVKMKEKGDIPEGYSVSREKKERFSLILESASTNQTSMYLCASSIPPGTGDTEAFFGQGTRLTVV.